The present TCR beta chain was sequenced within a study of CXCR3-negative and CXCR3-positive naive CD8 T cells. General study results and limits: Much lower diversity was found in memory CD8+ cells, while both naive subsets had comparably high diversity. With surface CD5 comparable between naive subsets, TCR strength was estimated using properties derived from the TRB CDR3. TRB CDR3 hydrophobicity was greater in CXCR3-positive naive cells than in CXCR3-negative naive cells.

This CDR3 is 15 amino acids long. Germline V lookup: CDR1 SGHTA, CDR2 FQGTGA. Sorting yielded triplicates of about 280,000 cells for each CD8+ T cell subset. 5' RACE with UMI labels generated the TRB cDNA libraries. After re-calling the 5' RACE reads, TCRdb lists one entry per CDR3 protein, DNA absent. This table holds 50,000 to 65,000 distinct CDR3 sequences. About this clonotype itself: Its matching antigen is unknown.

This TCR derives from a human donor in good health. Some clones in this sample may be carry-over from other donors' samples. The sequenced sample consisted of naive CXCR3+ CD8+ T cells from blood. The subset was: CD45RO-CCR7+CD27+CD95- naive CD8+ T cells expressing CXCR3 (TNR3+). The rearrangement links TRBV7-3 to TRBJ2-5; checking the TCRdb D call of TRBD1 is not possible without DNA. CDR3 loop: CASSLTGGMVETQYF.